This TCR beta chain was obtained from a study of OX40 agonist ivuxolimab in advanced cancers. Sequencing used immunoSEQ multiplex PCR; TCRdb keeps in-frame clones, though not all of them. The sample consists of about 46,000 clones, about 90% of them appearing once. V lost 0 bases and J 5 bases, leaving 14 bases between the germline ends. Germline loops: CDR1 SGDLS, CDR2 YYNGEE. This CDR3 spans 15 amino acids. The clonotype comes from an adult with an advanced solid tumor such as melanoma, head and neck, liver or kidney cancer. V and J are TRBV9 and TRBJ2-5, with D uncertain. The material was CD4+ or CD8+ T cells sorted from blood, obtained in a trial of the OX40 agonist ivuxolimab. CDR3 protein: CASSVGVVVEETQYF. CDR3 coding DNA: TGTGCCAGCAGCGTAGGGGTAGTGGTTGAGGAGACCCAGTACTTC. Combining the CDR3 with reference TRBV9 and TRBJ2-5 gives the whole variable domain DSGVTQTPKHLITATGQRVTLRCSPRSGDLSVYWYQQSLDQGLQFLIQYYNGEERAKGNILERFSAQQFPDLHSELNLSSLELGDSALYFCASSVGVVVEETQYFGPGTRLLVL.